This T cell receptor (beta chain) was recorded in a study of T cells in Graves' hyperthyroidism and ophthalmopathy (dated by TCRdb to between 2019 and 2020). Regarding the study in general: Peripheral blood samples were taken at initial diagnosis, before any treatment was given. Thyroid tissue and blood T-cell repertoires from six Graves' hyperthyroidism patients were also compared in the study. The 75 to 100 discovery patients were divided at random into training and test sets in a 7:3 ratio. After sampling, hyperthyroidism patients received methimazole starting at 30 mg daily, and ophthalmopathy patients received high-dose intravenous methylprednisolone. To identify distinguishing TCR V-J signatures, a discovery cohort of around 100 patients was used, comprising 43 with Graves' ophthalmopathy and some 57 with stable Graves' hyperthyroidism. Prospective prediction of ophthalmopathy was tested in an independent validation cohort consisting of roughly 20 hyperthyroidism patients and some 17 patients who later progressed to ophthalmopathy. According to the paper, TCR Vbeta CDR3 sequencing was carried out on 135 peripheral blood samples, which came from fewer than 50 ophthalmopathy, roughly 75 hyperthyroidism and roughly 17 progressor patients.

Graves' hyperthyroidism was defined as stable when no progression to ophthalmopathy occurred over 18 months of follow-up. Hyperthyroidism patients were newly diagnosed, with disease duration under 2 months, and aged 18 to 65 years. Patients with uncontrolled infections, other autoimmune diseases, pregnancy or lactation were excluded. Diagnoses were based on clinical symptoms, serum thyroxine and TRAb, thyroid ultrasound and orbital computed tomography. PBMCs were separated from roughly 10 ml of fresh peripheral blood using Ficoll-Paque density gradient centrifugation. Total RNA was extracted with Trizol reagent, and quality was checked on an Agilent 2100 Bioanalyzer. This clonotype has ten or more counts. Its antigen specificity is not known. Nothing much larger sits one base from this clone, and base qualities are not available. The TCR beta CDR3 regions were amplified from RNA transcripts. The TCR CDR3 was subjected to a first round of RT-PCR using the HTBI primer set and the Qiagen OneStep RT-PCR kit. The libraries were constructed in a second round of multiplex PCR and then size-selected and purified. Paired-end sequencing of the libraries was performed with 100 bp reads on an Illumina HiSeq2000. On the study's bioinformatics: SOAPnuke was used to process the raw data, throwing out any read that contained adapters or uncalled bases, had a mean Phred below 15, or lacked an exact constant-primer or identifier match. High-quality paired reads were merged using COPE v1.2.5, and each unique nucleotide sequence was defined as a clonotype. MiTCR v1.1 was used to align the clonotypes against IMGT TRBV, TRBD and TRBJ reference segments. Analysis was restricted to V-J combinations with a frequency above 0.0001, which covered roughly 99% of repertoires. A TCS score was defined as the ratio of F50 (clonal expansion) to E x V (chaos), with BLOSUM62-based TCRdist applied between CDR3 peptides within each V-J. Welch's t-statistics and random forest reduced around 510 V-J features to 13, which were used in a naive Bayes classifier (R e1071). TCRdb trimmed the raw reads at Q25, called clones with MiXCR and kept productive beta chains. Rows are combined by CDR3 protein, so each entry shows the most common genes and DNA. For this entry, the V and J calls and clone size follow TCRdb and not the study's own pipeline. The sample records 470,000 or so distinct CDR3 sequences, about a fifth of which are singletons. About 25% of the sample goes to the ten largest clones.

Deletion took 2 bases off V and 7 bases off J, with a span of 6 bases between the germline ends. As encoded in the germline V gene, CDR1 is MGHDK while CDR2 is SYGVNS. Its CDR3 holds 13 amino acids, cysteine through phenylalanine. Left in the record is the CDR3 DNA by itself, 39 bases read in frame from the first base. What the study reported, not specific to this receptor: Blood samples also contained most of the expanded thyroid clonotypes (frequency above 0.001), which suggests that blood repertoires may reflect thyroid immune responses. Ophthalmopathy was separated from stable hyperthyroidism by a 13 V-J signature model, with approximately 89% sensitivity and roughly 81% specificity obtained in cross-validation and 80%/75% obtained in testing. Sample size was not statistically predetermined, and blinding of investigators to group allocation was not performed. In validation, progression to ophthalmopathy was predicted by the model with nearly 71% sensitivity and 72.22% specificity, a median of approximately 6.5 months before onset.

Sequencing input: blood. This receptor chain uses TRBV25-1 and TRBJ1-6; tentative D gene TRBD1, with 5 bases matching. The sequence came from a man younger than 30 with Graves' hyperthyroidism. The nucleotide sequence reads as follows: TGTGCCAGCAGTGAAGGGGGGAATTCACCCCTCCACTTT. This codes for CASSEGGNSPLHF.